The source of this TCR beta chain is a study of cytomegalovirus exposure and HLA in healthy donors. Study-wide background: Around 86 million unique TCRs, all from HLA-typed donors, were included in an early release of the data.

Study-wide results and limits: Reportedly, fewer N-insertions than the approximately 690-donor mean appeared in an Asian-associated ancestry cluster in a later analysis.

PCR used 60 Vbeta primers and 13 Jbeta primers. TCRdb's copy holds only in-frame clones and misses some; the assay was immunoSEQ multiplex PCR. Among roughly 100,000 clones, more than 60% were seen once, and the ten largest hold roughly 5.7%. A remark on this clone: Its antigen is unknown.

V lost 2 bases and J lost 2; bases outside the gene matches: 21. This CDR3 is 22 amino acids long. The V gene's germline CDR1 is SNHLY and CDR2 FYNNEI. The sample taken for sequencing was PBMCs. The chain has TRBV2 and TRBJ2-3; 11 bases are shared with TRBD1. This clonotype originated in a male donor in good health and CMV-seronegative. The DNA for the CDR3 is TGTGCCAGCAGTGAATCGGGTCCGCGGGACAGGGGGATCATGATGAACACAGATACGCAGTATTTT. It translates to CASSESGPRDRGIMMNTDTQYF.